This TCR beta chain was sequenced during a study of beta chain features in type 1 diabetes. Expressed TCRB transcripts were sequenced after all isolated RNA was converted to cDNA. Mean read depth for naive, central memory and regulatory T cell samples was around 3.5 million reads. Method: immunoSEQ multiplex PCR; TCRdb's copy keeps in-frame clones and lacks some. This table holds roughly 300,000 clones, roughly 8% found once. Study-wide points: Patients with type 1 diabetes carried fewer insertions and had more deletions at their VDJ junctions. Type 1 diabetes patients showed a moderate but significant shortening of TCRB CDR3s in all four CD4+ subsets.

A CD45RO/CCR7/CD25/CD127/CD95/CD27 panel sorted naive, central memory, regulatory and stem cell-like memory CD4+ cells. As to this clone: Its specificity is unknown.

Germline V lookup: CDR1 ENHRY, CDR2 SYGVKD. There are 16 residues in the CDR3. V was clipped by 5 bases and J by 5 bases, with 22 bases between them. Sequences were obtained from central memory CD4+ T cells from blood. The chain links TRBV10-3 to TRBJ2-7; D is possibly TRBD1 or TRBD2 (5 bases each). This receptor was obtained from a woman under 30 in good health. The CDR3 region has the DNA TGTGCCATCAGTCCCACACCAGACGGGCTGGGGGACGAGCAGTACTTC. It is translated as CAISPTPDGLGDEQYF.